Presented here are 5 T cell receptor beta chains from one specimen sequenced in a study of cytomegalovirus exposure and HLA in healthy donors. PCR involved 60 Vbeta and 13 Jbeta primers. The data were produced by immunoSEQ multiplex PCR, yet TCRdb's version contains in-frame clones alone and is incomplete. The sample comprises around 150,000 clones, approximately 71% of which are singletons, and 2% rests with the top ten. Material: PBMCs. These receptors all stem from a man in his thirties or forties in good health and CMV-seronegative.

CDR3 protein: CAWRPTAAYGYTF. CDR3 in DNA: TGTGCCTGGAGACCCACAGCCGCCTATGGCTACACCTTC. V usage is TRBV30 and J usage is TRBJ1-2; D is unclear. The ends were cut back, 3 bases at V and 4 bases at J, with 12 bases in the middle. Germline V gene sequence: CDR1 GTSNPN, CDR2 SVGIG (reference sequence). The CDR3 loop spans 13 amino acids.

The chain joins TRBV6-6 to TRBJ1-2; D may be TRBD1 (5 bases). The CDR3 has 15 residues. Trimming pared 1 base from V and 1 base from J, leaving 10 bases between. CDR1 and CDR2 (germline): MNHNY, SVGAGI (reference sequence). CDR3 DNA sequence: TGTGCCAGCAGTTACTTAATACAGGATAACTATGGCTACACCTTC. Amino acid sequence: CASSYLIQDNYGYTF.

A single count supports this clone. The chain couples TRBV7-9 to TRBJ1-1; no firm D call. The V end was cut by 7 bases, the J end by 0 bases, with 9 bases between. The CDR3 consists of 13 residues. The germline V gene has CDR1 SEHNR and CDR2 FQNEAQ (reference sequence). In DNA form, the CDR3 reads TGTGCCAGCACCGGCGGGTTGAACACTGAAGCTTTCTTT. Protein sequence: CASTGGLNTEAFF.

This clone has only a few counts. J is TRBJ1-5 and V is TRBV6-1; 7 bases are shared with TRBD1. Germline V gene data show CDR1 as MNHNS and CDR2 as SASEGT. With 6 bases clipped from V and 7 bases from J, the junction kept 6 bases outside the gene matches. The CDR3 runs to 13 residues. Written as DNA, the CDR3 is TGTGCCAGCAGCGAAAGGGGGCTGCAGCCCCAGCATTTT. Its protein product is CASSERGLQPQHF.

The chain carries TRBV29-1 and TRBJ2-7, with TRBD2 matching 13 bases. V lost 6 bases to trimming and J lost 5 bases; unmatched junction nucleotides: 4. This CDR3 has 13 residues. Germline lookup yields CDR1 SQVTM and CDR2 ANQGSEA. The CDR3 coding sequence is TGCAGCGTACGGACTAGCGGGAGTAACGAGCAGTACTTC. It codes for CSVRTSGSNEQYF.